The clone carrying this T cell receptor (beta chain) was observed many times. The antigen is unknown. Trimming cost V 3 bases and J 2 bases, with 17 bases left between them. The germline CDR1 and CDR2 sequences are SEHNR and FQNEAQ (reference sequence). CDR3 length equals 17 residues. These data originate in a study of CD8+CD57+ T cells in acquired aplastic anemia. About the research overall: The average for DNA from sorted CD4+ and CD8+ cells was 3.2 ug.

According to the study, genomic DNA was the template for TCR beta VDJ and CDR3 profiling. A single record per CDR3 protein comes from TCRdb applying MiXCR to the reads. The data contain 250,000 to 350,000 distinct CDR3 sequences, 50% to 70% of them seen just once; the ten biggest clones take up 8%. Findings of the study overall: Significant differences in CD8+ Simpson's diversity were not observed between patients and controls. Patients and controls shared nearly 30 CD8+ CDR3 sequences, highly expressed in patients.

The V and J genes are TRBV7-9 and TRBJ1-3; D gene unclear. This TCR came from a human donor with severe aplastic anemia or a healthy control (not recorded which). The sequenced material came from sorted CD4+, CD8+, or CD8+CD57+ T cells (not recorded which) from PBMCs. The CDR3 DNA follows: TGTGCCAGCAGCTTTTCGCTGGCGATTGTGGCTGGAAACACCATATATTTT. It is translated as CASSFSLAIVAGNTIYF.